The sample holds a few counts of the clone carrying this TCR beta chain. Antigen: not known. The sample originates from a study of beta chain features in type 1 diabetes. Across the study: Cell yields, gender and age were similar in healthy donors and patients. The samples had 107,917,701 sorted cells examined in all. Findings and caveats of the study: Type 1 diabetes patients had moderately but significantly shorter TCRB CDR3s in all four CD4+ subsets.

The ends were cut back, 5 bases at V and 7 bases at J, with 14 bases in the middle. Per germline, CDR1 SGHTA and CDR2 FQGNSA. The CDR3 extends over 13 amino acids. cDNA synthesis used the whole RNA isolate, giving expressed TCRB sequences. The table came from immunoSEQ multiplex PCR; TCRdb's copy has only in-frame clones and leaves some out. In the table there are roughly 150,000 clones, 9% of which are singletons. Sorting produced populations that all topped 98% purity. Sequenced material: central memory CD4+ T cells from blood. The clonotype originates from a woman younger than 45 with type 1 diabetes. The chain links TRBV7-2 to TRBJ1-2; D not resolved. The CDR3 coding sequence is TGTGCCAGCAGCCCAACGAGGGTGGGTGGCTACACCTTC. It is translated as CASSPTRVGGYTF. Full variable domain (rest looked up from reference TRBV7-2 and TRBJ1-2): GAGVSQSPSNKVTEKGKDVELRCDPISGHTALYWYRQSLGQGLEFLIYFQGNSAPDKSGLPSDRFSAERTGGSVSTLTIQRTQQEDSAVYLCASSPTRVGGYTFGSGTRLTVV.